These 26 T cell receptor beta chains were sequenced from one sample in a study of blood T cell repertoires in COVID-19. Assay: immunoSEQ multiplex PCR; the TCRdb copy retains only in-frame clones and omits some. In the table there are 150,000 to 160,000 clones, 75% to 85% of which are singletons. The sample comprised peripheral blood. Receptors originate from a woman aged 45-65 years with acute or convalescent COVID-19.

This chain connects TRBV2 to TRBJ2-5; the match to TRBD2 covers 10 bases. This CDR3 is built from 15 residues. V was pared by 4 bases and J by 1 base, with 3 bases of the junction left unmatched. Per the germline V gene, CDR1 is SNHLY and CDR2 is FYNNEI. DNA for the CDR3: TGTGCCAGCAGTGGGACTAGCGGTTCCCAAGAGACCCAGTACTTC. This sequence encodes CASSGTSGSQETQYF.

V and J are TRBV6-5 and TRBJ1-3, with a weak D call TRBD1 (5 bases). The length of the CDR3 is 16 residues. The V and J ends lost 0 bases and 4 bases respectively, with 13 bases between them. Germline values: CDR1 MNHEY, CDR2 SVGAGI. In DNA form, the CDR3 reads TGTGCCAGCAGTTACTCGCGGCGGGGGAGGGGAAACACCATATATTTT. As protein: CASSYSRRGRGNTIYF.

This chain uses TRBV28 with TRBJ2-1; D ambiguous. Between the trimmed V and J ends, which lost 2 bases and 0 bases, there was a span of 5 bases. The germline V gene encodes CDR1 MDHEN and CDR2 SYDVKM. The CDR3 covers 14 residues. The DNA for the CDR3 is TGTGCCAGCAGTTTAGCGAACTCCTACAATGAGCAGTTCTTC. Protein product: CASSLANSYNEQFF.

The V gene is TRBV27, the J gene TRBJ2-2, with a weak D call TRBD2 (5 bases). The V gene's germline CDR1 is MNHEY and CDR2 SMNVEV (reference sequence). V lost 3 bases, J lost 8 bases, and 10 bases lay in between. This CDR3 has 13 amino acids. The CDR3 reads CASSFVTGGELFF. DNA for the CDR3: TGTGCCAGCAGTTTTGTGACGGGGGGGGAGCTGTTTTTT.

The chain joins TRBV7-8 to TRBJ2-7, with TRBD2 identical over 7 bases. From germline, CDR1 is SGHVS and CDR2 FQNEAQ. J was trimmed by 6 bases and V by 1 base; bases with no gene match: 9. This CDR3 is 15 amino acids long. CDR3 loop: CASSLGAERGGEQYF. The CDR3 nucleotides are TGTGCCAGCAGCTTAGGAGCAGAGCGGGGTGGCGAGCAGTACTTC.

The CDR3 DNA reads as TGTGCCAGCAGCTTTAGCGGGGGCCGGTGGGAGACCCAGTACTTC. This gives the protein CASSFSGGRWETQYF. This chain uses TRBV7-3 with TRBJ2-5; TRBD2 agrees at 9 bases. Germline V gene sequence: CDR1 SGHTA, CDR2 FQGTGA. With V trimmed by 3 bases and J by 5 bases, 7 bases remained unmatched. The CDR3 has 15 amino acids.

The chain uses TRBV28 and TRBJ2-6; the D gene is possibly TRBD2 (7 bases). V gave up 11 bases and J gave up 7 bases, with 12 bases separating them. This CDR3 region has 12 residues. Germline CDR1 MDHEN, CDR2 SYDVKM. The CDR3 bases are TGTGCCTGGGGAGGGGGTGCCAACGTCCTGACTTTC. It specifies CAWGGGANVLTF.

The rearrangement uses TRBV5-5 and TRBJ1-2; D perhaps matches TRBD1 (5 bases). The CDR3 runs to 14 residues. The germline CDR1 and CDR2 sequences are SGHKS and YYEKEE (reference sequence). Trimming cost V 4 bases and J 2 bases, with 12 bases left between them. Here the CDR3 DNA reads TGTGCCAGCAGCCCCGGGGGGGGGAACTATGGCTACACCTTC. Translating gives CASSPGGGNYGYTF. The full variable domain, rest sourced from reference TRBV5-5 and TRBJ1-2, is DAGVTQSPTHLIKTRGQQVTLRCSPISGHKSVSWYQQVLGQGPQFIFQYYEKEERGRGNFPDRFSARQFPNYSSELNVNALLLGDSALYLCASSPGGGNYGYTFGSGTRLTVV.

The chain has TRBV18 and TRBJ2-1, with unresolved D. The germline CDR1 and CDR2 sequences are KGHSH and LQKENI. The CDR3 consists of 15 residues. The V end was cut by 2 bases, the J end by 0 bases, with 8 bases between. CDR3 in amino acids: CASSPGASSYNEQFF. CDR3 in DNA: TGTGCCAGCTCACCAGGAGCGTCCTCCTACAATGAGCAGTTCTTC.

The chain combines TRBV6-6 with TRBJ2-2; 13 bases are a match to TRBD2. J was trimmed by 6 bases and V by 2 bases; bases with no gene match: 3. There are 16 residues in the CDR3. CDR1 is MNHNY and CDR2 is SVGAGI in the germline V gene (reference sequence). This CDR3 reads CASSYRTSGSPGELFF. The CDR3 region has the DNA TGTGCCAGCAGTTACAGGACTAGCGGGAGTCCCGGGGAGCTGTTTTTT.

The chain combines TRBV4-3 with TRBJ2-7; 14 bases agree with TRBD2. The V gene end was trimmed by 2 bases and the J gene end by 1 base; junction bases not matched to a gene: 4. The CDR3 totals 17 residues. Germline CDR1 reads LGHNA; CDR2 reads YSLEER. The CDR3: CASSQTRTSGGSYEQYF. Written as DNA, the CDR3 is TGCGCCAGCAGCCAAACCCGGACTAGCGGGGGGTCCTACGAGCAGTACTTC.

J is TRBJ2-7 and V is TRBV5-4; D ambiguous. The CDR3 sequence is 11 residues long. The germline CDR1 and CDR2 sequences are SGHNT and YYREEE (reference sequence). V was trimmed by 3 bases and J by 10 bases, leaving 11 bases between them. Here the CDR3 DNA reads TGTGCCAGCAGCTCTGCGGCATCTCAGTACTTC. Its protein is CASSSAASQYF. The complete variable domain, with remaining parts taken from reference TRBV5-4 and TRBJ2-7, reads ETGVTQSPTHLIKTRGQQVTLRCSSQSGHNTVSWYQQALGQGPQFIFQYYREEENGRGNFPPRFSGLQFPNYSSELNVNALELDDSALYLCASSSAASQYFGPGTRLTVT.

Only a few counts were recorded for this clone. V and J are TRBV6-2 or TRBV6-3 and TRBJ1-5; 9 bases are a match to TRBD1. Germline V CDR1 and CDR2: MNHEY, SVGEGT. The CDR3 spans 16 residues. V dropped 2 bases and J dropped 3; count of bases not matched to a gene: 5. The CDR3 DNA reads TGTGCCAGCAGTTACGTTGGACAGGGGTTCAATCAGCCCCAGCATTTT. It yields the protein CASSYVGQGFNQPQHF.

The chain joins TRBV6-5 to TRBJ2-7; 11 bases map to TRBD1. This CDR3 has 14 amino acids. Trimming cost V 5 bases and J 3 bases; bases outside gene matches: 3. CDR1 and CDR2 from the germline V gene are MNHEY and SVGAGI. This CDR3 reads CASSRGTGGYEQYF. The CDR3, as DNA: TGTGCCAGCAGTAGGGGGACAGGGGGCTACGAGCAGTACTTC.

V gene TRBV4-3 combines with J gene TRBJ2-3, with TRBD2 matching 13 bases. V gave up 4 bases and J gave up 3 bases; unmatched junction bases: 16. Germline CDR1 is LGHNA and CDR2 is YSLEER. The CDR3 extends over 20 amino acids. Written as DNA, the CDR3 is TGCGCCAGCAGCCGAGAGCGTGCCGGGACTAGCGGGACCGGGACAGATACGCAGTATTTT. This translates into CASSRERAGTSGTGTDTQYF.

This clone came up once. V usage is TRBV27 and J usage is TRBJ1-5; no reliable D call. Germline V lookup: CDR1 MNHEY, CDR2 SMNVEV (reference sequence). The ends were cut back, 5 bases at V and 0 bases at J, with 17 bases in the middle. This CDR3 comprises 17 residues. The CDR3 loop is CASSTAGEAYSNQPQHF. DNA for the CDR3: TGTGCCAGCAGTACCGCCGGGGAGGCTTATAGCAATCAGCCCCAGCATTTT.

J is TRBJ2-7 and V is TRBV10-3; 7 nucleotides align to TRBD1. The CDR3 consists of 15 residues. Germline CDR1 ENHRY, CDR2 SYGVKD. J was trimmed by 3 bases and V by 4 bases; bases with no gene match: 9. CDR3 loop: CAISGDSVGLYEQYF. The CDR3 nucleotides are TGTGCCATCAGTGGGGACAGTGTAGGGCTCTACGAGCAGTACTTC.

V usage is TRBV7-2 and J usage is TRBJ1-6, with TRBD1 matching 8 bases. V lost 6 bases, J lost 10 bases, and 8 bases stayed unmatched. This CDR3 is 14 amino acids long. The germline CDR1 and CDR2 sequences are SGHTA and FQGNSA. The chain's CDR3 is CASRQDRVNSPLHF. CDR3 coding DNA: TGTGCCAGCAGGCAGGACAGGGTGAACTCACCCCTCCACTTT. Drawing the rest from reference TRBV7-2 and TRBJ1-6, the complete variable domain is GAGVSQSPSNKVTEKGKDVELRCDPISGHTALYWYRQSLGQGLEFLIYFQGNSAPDKSGLPSDRFSAERTGGSVSTLTIQRTQQEDSAVYLCASRQDRVNSPLHFGNGTRLTVT.

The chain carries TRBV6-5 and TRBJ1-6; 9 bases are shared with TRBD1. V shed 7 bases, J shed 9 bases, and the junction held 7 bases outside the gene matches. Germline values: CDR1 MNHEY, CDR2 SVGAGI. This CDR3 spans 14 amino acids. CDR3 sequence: CASTHRGQGSPLHF. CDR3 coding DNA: TGTGCCAGCACACACAGGGGGCAAGGTTCACCCCTCCACTTT.

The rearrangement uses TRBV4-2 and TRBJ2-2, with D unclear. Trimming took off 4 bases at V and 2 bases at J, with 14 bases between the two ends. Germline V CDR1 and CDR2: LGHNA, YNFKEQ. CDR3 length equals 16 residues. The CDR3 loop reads CASSRLLDTNTGELFF. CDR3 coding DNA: TGTGCCAGCAGCCGCCTACTCGATACCAACACCGGGGAGCTGTTTTTT.

The DNA for the CDR3 is TGTGCCAGCACCGCCCGCGGGGGGGCCCTCTACGAGCAGTACTTC. Amino acids: CASTARGGALYEQYF. This rearrangement joins TRBV7-2 to TRBJ2-7, with 9 bases fitting TRBD2. The CDR3 extends over 15 amino acids. After removal of 7 bases from V and 3 bases from J, the junction contained 10 bases not matched to a gene. Germline V gene sequence: CDR1 SGHTA, CDR2 FQGNSA.

CDR3 residues: CASSPLAGETEAFF. The DNA of the CDR3 is TGTGCCAGCTCACCACTGGCAGGTGAGACTGAAGCTTTCTTT. The chain combines TRBV18 with TRBJ1-1; D call uncertain. Trimming shortened V by 1 base and J by 5 bases, and 11 bases separated the two germline ends. There are 14 residues in the CDR3. Per germline, CDR1 KGHSH and CDR2 LQKENI. The full variable domain, in which reference TRBV18 and TRBJ1-1 provide the parts outside the CDR3, is NAGVMQNPRHLVRRRGQEARLRCSPMKGHSHVYWYRQLPEEGLKFMVYLQKENIIDESGMPKERFSAEFPKEGPSILRIQQVVRGDSAAYFCASSPLAGETEAFFGQGTRLTVV.

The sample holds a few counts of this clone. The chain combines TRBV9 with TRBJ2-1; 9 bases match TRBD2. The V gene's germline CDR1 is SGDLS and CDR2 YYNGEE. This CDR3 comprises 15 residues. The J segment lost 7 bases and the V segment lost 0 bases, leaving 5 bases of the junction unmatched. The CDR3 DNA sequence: TGTGCCAGCAGCGTAGCCGGCGGGGGGGTTAATGAGCAGTTCTTC. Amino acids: CASSVAGGGVNEQFF.

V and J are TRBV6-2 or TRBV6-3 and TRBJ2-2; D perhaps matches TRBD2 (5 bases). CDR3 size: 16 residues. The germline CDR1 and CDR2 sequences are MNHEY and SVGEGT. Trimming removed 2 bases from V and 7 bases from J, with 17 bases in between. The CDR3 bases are TGTGCCAGCAGTTACGCCGGGGATGGGTTGGACGGGGAGCTGTTTTTT. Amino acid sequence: CASSYAGDGLDGELFF.

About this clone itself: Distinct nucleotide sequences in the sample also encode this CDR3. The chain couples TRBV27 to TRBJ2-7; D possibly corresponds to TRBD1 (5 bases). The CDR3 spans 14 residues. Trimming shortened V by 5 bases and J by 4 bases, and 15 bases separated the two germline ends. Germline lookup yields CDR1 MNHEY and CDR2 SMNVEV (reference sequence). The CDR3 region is CASSPSDNSYEQYF. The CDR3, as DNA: TGTGCCAGCAGTCCCTCGGACAATTCTTACGAGCAGTACTTC.

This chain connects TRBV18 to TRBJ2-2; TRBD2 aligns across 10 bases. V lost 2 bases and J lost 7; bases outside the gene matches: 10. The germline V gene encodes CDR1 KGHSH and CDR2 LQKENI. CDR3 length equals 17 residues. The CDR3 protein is CASSPRGAGGLVGELFF. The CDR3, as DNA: TGTGCCAGCTCACCAAGAGGAGCGGGAGGGCTTGTCGGGGAGCTGTTTTTT.